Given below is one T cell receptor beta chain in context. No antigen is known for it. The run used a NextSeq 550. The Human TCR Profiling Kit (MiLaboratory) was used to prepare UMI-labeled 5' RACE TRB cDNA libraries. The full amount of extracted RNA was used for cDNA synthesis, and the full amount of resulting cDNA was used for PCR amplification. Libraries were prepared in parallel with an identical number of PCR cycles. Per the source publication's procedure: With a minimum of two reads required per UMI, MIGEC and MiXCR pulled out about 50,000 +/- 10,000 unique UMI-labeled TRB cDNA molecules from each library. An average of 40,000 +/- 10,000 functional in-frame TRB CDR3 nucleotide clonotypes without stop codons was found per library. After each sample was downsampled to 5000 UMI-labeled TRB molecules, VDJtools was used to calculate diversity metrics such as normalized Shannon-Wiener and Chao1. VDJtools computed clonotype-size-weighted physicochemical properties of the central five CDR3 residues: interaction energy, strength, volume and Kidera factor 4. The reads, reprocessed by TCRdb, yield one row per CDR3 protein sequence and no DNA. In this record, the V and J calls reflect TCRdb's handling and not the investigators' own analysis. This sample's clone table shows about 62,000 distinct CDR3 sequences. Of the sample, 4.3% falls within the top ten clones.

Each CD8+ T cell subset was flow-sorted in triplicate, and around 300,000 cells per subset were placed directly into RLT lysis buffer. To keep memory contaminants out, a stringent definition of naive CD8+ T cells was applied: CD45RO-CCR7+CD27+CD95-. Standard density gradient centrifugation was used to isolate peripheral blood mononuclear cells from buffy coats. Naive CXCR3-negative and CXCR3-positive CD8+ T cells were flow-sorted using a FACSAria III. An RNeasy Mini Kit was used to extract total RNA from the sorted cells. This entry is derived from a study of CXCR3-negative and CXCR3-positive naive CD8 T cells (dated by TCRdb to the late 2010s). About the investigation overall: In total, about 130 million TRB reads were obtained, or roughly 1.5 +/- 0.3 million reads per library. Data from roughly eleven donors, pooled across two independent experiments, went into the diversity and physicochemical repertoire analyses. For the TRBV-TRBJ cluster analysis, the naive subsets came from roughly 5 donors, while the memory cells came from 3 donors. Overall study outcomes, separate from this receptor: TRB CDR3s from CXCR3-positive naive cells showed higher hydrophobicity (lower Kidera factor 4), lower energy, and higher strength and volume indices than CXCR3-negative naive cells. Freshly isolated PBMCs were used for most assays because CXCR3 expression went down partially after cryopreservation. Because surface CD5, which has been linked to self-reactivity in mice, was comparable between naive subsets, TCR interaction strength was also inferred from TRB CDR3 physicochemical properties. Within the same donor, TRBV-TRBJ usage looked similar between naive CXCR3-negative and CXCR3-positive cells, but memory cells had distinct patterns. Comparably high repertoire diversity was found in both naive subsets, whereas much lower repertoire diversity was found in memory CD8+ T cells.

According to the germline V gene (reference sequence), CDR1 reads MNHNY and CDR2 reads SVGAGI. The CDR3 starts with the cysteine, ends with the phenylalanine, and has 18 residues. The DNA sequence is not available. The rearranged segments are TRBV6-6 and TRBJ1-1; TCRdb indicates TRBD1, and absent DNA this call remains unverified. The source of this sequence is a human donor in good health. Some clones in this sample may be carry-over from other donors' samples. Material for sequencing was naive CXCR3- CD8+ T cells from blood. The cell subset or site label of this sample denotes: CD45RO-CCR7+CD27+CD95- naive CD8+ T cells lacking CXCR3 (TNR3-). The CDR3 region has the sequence CASSYSGYLRATNTEAFF.